These 4 T cell receptor beta chains came from one sample sequenced in a study of siplizumab effects on memory and regulatory T cells. Data came from immunoSEQ multiplex PCR; TCRdb stores just in-frame clones and leaves some out. The sample contains about 85,000 clones, over 90% of which appear only once. What was sequenced was CD8+ T cells sorted from blood. These receptors came from a human donor in good health.

V gene TRBV15 combines with J gene TRBJ2-1; D might be TRBD2 (6 bases). V lost 1 base and J lost 6, with 13 bases in between. Germline CDR1 reads LNHNV; CDR2 reads YYDKDF (reference sequence). This CDR3 contains 15 residues. CDR3 protein: CATSRAGGPGNEQFF. CDR3 nucleotide sequence: TGTGCCACCAGCAGAGCCGGAGGGCCGGGCAATGAGCAGTTCTTC. The whole variable domain, remainder taken from reference TRBV15 and TRBJ2-1, is DAMVIQNPRYQVTQFGKPVTLSCSQTLNHNVMYWYQQKSSQAPKLLFHYYDKDFNNEADTPDNFQSRRPNTSFCFLDIRSPGLGDTAMYLCATSRAGGPGNEQFFGPGTRLTVL.

The chain joins TRBV11-3 to TRBJ2-7; 7 bases line up with TRBD2. Germline-derived CDR1 and CDR2 are SGHNT and YENEEA. V shed 2 bases, J shed 5 bases, and the junction held 6 bases outside the gene matches. CDR3 size: 14 residues. The CDR3 DNA reads as TGTGCCAGCAGCTTAAGAGGGAGGGCCGACGAGCAGTACTTC. Translated, it gives CASSLRGRADEQYF.

This chain uses TRBV29-1 with TRBJ2-5; D gene uncertain. Trimming removed 4 bases from V and 5 bases from J, with 5 bases in between. CDR1 and CDR2 (germline): SQVTM, ANQGSEA. The CDR3 length is 10 residues. This CDR3 reads CSVVLETQYF. In DNA, the CDR3 is TGCAGCGTTGTCCTGGAGACCCAGTACTTC.

This chain connects TRBV28 to TRBJ2-7; TRBD2 agrees at 8 bases. Germline trimming cut 4 bases from V and 3 bases from J; bases unmatched to any gene: 8. Germline V gives CDR1 MDHEN, CDR2 SYDVKM. The CDR3 contains 15 residues. CDR3 in amino acids: CASSSLAGLFYEQYF. The DNA for the CDR3 is TGTGCCAGCAGTTCATTAGCGGGACTTTTCTACGAGCAGTACTTC.